This TCR beta chain originates from a study of blood T cell repertoires in COVID-19. Assay used: immunoSEQ multiplex PCR; TCRdb lists only in-frame clones, some missing. The sample lists 100,000 or so clones; 75% to 90% were seen once. There are 15 residues in the CDR3. Germline loops: CDR1 SGHVS, CDR2 FQNEAQ. V lost 0 bases, J lost 3 bases, and 11 bases lay in between. This rearrangement joins TRBV7-8 to TRBJ1-2, with a weak D call TRBD1 (6 bases). Sequenced sample: peripheral blood. This clonotype originated in a human donor in a cohort sampled during active COVID-19. The CDR3 region has the DNA TGTGCCAGCAGCTTAGCTACGGGGGGCCACTATGGCTACACCTTC. It encodes CASSLATGGHYGYTF.